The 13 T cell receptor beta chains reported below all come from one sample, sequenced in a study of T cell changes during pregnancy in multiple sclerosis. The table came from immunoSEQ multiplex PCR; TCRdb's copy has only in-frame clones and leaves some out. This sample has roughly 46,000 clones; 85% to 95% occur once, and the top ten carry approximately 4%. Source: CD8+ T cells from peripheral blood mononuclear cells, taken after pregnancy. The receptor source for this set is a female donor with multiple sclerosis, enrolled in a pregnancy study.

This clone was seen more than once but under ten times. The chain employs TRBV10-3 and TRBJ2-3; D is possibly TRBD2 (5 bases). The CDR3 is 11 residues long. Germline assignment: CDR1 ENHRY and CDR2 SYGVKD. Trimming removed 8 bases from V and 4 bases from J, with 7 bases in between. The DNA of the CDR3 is TGTGCCATCTCAGCGGCAGATACGCAGTATTTT. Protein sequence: CAISAADTQYF.

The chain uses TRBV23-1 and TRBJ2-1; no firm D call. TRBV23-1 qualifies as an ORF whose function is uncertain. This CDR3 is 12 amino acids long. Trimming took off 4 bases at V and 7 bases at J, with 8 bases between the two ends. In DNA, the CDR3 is TGCGCCAGCAGTCGGGCAAGGAATGAGCAGTTCTTC. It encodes CASSRARNEQFF.

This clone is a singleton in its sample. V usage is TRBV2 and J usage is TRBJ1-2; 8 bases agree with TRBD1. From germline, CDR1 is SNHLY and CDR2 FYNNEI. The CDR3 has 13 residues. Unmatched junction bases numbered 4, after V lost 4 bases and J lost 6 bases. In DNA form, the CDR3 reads TGTGCCAGCAGTGGAAGGACAGGGAATGGCTACACCTTC. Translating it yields CASSGRTGNGYTF.

DNA for the CDR3: TGTGCCAGCAATAACCCCTACTCTAGCTCCTACGAGCAGTACTTC. This codes for CASNNPYSSSYEQYF. The rearrangement uses TRBV2 and TRBJ2-7; D is undetermined. CDR3 size: 15 residues. Per the germline V gene, CDR1 is SNHLY and CDR2 is FYNNEI. Trimming pared 7 bases from V and 0 bases from J, leaving 16 bases between. Filled out from reference TRBV2 and TRBJ2-7, the complete variable domain reads EPEVTQTPSHQVTQMGQEVILRCVPISNHLYFYWYRQILGQKVEFLVSFYNNEISEKSEIFDDQFSVERPDGSNFTLKIRSTKLEDSAMYFCASNNPYSSSYEQYFGPGTRLTVT.

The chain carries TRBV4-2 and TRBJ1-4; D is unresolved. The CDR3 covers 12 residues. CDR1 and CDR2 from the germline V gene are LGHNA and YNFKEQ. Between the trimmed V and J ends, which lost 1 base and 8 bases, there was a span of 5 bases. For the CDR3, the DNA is TGTGCCAGCAGCCAAGCCGGGGAAAAACTGTTTTTT. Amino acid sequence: CASSQAGEKLFF.

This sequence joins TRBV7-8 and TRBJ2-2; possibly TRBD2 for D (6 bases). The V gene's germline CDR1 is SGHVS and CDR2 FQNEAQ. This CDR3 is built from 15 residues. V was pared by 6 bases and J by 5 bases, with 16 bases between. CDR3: CASRLEVGRTGELFF. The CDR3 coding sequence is TGTGCCAGCAGGTTGGAGGTTGGGAGGACCGGGGAGCTGTTTTTT.

The CDR3 DNA sequence: TGTGCCAGCAGTTACAGGAAGACAGGGACCCATGGCTACACCTTC. Translating it yields CASSYRKTGTHGYTF. The genes are TRBV6-5 and TRBJ1-2, with 7 bases aligning to TRBD1. J gave up 6 bases and V 2 bases, and 9 bases lay outside the gene matches. The CDR3 contains 15 residues. Germline CDR1 is MNHEY and CDR2 is SVGAGI.

The DNA for the CDR3 is TGTGCCAGCAGTTTTGGACAGCAAGCTTTCTTT. Protein: CASSFGQQAFF. The V gene is TRBV27, the J gene TRBJ1-1; D possibly corresponds to TRBD1 (6 bases). V was trimmed by 3 bases and J by 9 bases, leaving 8 bases between them. The CDR3 runs to 11 residues. Per the germline V gene, CDR1 is MNHEY and CDR2 is SMNVEV (reference sequence).

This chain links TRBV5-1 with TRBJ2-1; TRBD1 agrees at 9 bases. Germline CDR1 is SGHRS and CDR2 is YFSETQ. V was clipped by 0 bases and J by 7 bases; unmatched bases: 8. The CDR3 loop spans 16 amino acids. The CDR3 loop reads CASSLERGTGRNEQFF. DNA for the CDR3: TGCGCCAGCAGCTTGGAAAGGGGGACAGGGAGGAATGAGCAGTTCTTC.

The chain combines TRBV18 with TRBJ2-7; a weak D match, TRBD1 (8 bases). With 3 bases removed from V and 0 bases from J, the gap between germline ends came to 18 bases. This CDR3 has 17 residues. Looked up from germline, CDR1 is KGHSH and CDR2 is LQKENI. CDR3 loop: CASSPGQAGGGSYEQYF. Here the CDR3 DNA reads TGTGCCAGCTCACCGGGACAGGCAGGGGGGGGCTCCTACGAGCAGTACTTC.

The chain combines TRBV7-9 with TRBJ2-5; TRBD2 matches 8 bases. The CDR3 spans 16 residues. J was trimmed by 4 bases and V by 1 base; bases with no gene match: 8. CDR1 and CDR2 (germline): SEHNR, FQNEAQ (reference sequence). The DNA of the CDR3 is TGTGCCAGCAGCTTAGGGGGACGCGGGGGGCGAGAGACCCAGTACTTC. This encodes CASSLGGRGGRETQYF.

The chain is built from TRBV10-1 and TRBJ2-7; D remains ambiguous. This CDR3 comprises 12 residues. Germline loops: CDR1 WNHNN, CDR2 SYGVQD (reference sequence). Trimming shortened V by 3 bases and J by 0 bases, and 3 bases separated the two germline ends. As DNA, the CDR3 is TGCGCCAGCAGTGACGGCTCCTACGAGCAGTACTTC. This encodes CASSDGSYEQYF.

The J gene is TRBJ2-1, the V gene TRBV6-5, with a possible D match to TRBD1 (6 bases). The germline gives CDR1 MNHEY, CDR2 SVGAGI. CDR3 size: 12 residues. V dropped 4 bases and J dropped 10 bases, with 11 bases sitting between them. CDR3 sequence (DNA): TGTGCCAGCAGTTTAGGACAGTCAGAGCAGTTCTTC. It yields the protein CASSLGQSEQFF.